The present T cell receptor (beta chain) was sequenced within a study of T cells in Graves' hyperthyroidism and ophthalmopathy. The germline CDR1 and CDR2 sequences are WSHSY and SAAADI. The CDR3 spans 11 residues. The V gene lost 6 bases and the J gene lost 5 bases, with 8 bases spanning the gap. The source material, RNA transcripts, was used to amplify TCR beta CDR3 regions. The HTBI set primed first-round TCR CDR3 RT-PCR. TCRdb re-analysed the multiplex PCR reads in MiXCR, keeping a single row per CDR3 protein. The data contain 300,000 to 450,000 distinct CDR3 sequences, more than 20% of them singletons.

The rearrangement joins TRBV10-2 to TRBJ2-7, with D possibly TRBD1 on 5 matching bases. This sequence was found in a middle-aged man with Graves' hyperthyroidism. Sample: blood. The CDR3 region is CASSHRNEQYF. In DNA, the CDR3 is TGCGCCAGCAGCCACAGGAACGAGCAGTACTTC.